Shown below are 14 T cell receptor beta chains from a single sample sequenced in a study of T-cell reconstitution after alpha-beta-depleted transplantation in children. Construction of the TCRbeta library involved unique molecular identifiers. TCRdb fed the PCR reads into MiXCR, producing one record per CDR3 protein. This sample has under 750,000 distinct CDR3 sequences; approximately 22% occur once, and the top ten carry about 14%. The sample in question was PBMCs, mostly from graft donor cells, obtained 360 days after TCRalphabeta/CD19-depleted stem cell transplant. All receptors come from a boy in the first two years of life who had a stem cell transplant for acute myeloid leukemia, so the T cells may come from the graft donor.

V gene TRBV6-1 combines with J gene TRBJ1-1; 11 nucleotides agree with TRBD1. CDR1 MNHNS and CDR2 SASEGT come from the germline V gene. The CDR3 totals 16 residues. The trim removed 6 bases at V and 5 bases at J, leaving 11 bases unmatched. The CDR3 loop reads CASSQGRGQGDTEAFF. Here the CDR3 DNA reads TGTGCCAGCAGCCAGGGTAGGGGACAGGGGGATACTGAAGCTTTCTTT.

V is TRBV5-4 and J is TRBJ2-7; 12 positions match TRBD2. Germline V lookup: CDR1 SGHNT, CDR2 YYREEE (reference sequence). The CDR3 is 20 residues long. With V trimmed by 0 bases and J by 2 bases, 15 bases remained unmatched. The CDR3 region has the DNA TGTGCCAGCAGCTTGGGATACTCTAGCGGGGGGGCCGGTCGCGCCTACGAGCAGTACTTC. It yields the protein CASSLGYSSGGAGRAYEQYF.

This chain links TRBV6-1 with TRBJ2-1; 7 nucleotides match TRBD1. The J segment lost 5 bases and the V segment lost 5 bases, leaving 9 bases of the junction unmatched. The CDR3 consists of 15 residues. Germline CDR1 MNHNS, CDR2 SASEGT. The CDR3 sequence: CASSPPHQGDNEQFF. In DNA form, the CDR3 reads TGTGCCAGCAGTCCCCCCCATCAGGGGGACAATGAGCAGTTCTTC.

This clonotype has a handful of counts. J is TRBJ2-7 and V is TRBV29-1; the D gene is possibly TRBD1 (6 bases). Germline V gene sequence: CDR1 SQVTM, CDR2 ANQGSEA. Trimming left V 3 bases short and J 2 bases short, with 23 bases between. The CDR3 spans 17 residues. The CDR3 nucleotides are TGCAGCGTTGACTCGGGGCACCAGGGACAAGGGACCTACGAGCAGTACTTC. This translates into CSVDSGHQGQGTYEQYF.

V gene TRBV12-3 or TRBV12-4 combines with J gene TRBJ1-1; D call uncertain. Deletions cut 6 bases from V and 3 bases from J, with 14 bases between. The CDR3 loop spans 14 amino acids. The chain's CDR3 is CASSYLKWDTEAFF. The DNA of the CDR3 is TGTGCCAGCAGCTACCTGAAGTGGGACACTGAAGCTTTCTTT.

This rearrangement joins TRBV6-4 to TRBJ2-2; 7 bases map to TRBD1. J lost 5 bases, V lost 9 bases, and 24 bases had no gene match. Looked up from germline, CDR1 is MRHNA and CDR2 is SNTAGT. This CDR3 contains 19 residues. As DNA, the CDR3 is TGTGCCAGTCGTCGGACAGGAGACAGTGATGCCTTGTGGACCGGGGAGCTGTTTTTT. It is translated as CASRRTGDSDALWTGELFF.

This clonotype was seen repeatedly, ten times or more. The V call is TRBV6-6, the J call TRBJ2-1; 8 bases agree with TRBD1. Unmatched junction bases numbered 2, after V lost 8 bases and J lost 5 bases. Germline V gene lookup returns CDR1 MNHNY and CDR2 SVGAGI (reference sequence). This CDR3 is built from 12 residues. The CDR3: CASQGAHNEQFF. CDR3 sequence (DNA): TGTGCCAGCCAGGGGGCCCACAATGAGCAGTTCTTC.

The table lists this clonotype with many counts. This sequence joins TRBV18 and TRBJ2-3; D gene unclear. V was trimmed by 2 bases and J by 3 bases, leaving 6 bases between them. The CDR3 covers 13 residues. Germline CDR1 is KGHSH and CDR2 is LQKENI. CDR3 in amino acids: CASSPGGTDTQYF. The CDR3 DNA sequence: TGTGCCAGCTCACCAGGTGGTACAGATACGCAGTATTTT.

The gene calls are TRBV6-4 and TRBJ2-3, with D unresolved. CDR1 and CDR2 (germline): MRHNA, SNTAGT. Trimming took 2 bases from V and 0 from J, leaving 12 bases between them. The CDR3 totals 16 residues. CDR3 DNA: TGTGCCAGCAGTGACACGGGTACGTGGAGCACAGATACGCAGTATTTT. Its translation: CASSDTGTWSTDTQYF.

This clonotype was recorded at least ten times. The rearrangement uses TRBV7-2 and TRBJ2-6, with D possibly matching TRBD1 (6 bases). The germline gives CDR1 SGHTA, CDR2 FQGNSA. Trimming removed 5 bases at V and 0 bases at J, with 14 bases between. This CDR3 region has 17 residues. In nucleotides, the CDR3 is TGTGCCAGCAGCCTCGGACAGAAACACTCTGGGGCCAACGTCCTGACTTTC. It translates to CASSLGQKHSGANVLTF.

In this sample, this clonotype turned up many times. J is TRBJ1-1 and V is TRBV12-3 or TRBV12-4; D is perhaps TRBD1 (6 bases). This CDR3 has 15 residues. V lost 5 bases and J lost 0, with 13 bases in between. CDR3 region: CASSGTGQLNTEAFF. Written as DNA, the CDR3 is TGTGCCAGCAGTGGTACAGGGCAACTGAACACTGAAGCTTTCTTT.

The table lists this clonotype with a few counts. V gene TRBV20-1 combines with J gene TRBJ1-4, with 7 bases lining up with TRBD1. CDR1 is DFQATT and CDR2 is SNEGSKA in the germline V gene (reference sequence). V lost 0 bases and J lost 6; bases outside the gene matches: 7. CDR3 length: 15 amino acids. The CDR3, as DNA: TGCAGTGCTAGAGACTTGGGAACAGGGGATGAAAAACTGTTTTTT. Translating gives CSARDLGTGDEKLFF.

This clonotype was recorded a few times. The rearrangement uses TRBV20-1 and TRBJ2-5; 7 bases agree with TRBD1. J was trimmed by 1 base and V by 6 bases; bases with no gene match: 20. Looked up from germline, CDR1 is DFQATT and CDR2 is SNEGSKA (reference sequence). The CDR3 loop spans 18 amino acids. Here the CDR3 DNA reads TGCAGTGCCAATGCTTGGGTGGGCTACAGGGGACCCCAAGAGACCCAGTACTTC. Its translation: CSANAWVGYRGPQETQYF.

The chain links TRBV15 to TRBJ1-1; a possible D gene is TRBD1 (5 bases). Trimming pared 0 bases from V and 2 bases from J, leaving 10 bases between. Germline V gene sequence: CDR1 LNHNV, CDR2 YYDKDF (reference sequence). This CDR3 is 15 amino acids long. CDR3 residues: CATSRDRVLNTEAFF. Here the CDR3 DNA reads TGTGCCACCAGCAGAGACAGGGTATTAAACACTGAAGCTTTCTTT.